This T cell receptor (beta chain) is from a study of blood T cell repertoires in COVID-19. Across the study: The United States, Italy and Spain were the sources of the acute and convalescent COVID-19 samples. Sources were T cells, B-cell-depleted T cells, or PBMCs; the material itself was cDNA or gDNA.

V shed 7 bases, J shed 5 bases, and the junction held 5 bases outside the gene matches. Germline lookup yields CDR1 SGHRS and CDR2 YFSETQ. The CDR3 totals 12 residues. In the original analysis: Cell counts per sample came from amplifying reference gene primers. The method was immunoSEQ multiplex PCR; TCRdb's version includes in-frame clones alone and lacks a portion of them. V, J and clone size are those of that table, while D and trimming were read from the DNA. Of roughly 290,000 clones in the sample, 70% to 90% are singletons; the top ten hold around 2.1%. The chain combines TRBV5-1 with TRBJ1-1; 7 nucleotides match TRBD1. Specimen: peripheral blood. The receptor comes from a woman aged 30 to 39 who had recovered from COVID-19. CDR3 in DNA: TGCGCCAGCGGACAGGCGGCTACTGAAGCTTTCTTT. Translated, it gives CASGQAATEAFF.